These T cell receptor beta chains were read from a single sample in a study of CD8 T cells in ankylosing spondylitis. TCRdb processed the 5' RACE reads anew with MiXCR; each CDR3 protein has one entry. The data show approximately 140,000 distinct CDR3 sequences, with 15% to 20% seen just once and 30% to 35% held by the top ten. The specimen sequenced was blood, either unsorted or a sorted T cell fraction (not recorded which). The receptors come from a male donor with ankylosing spondylitis. CDR3s include the opening cysteine and the closing phenylalanine or tryptophan. The order of the fields is V gene, clone size, J gene, D gene, CDR3 DNA, CDR3 protein. The D gene is left open where the match is weak. Size values are once, few and many counts, or a class for expanded clones, and some rows have none.

v_gene: TRBV29-1
abundance: many
j_gene: TRBJ1-4
d_gene: TRBD1
CDR3nt: TGCAGCGTCCGGGACAGGTTTTCAACTAATGAAAAACTGTTTTTT
CDR3aa: CSVRDRFSTNEKLFF

v_gene: TRBV5-6
abundance: NA
j_gene: TRBJ2-7
d_gene: NA
CDR3nt: TGTGCCAGCAGCCACGATGGTGGCTACGAGCAGTACTTC
CDR3aa: CASSHDGGYEQYF

v_gene: TRBV24-1
abundance: NA
j_gene: TRBJ2-1
d_gene: NA
CDR3nt: TGTGCCACCAGTGATTTGGAAGGCAATGAGCAGTTCTTC
CDR3aa: CATSDLEGNEQFF

v_gene: TRBV10-3
abundance: few
j_gene: TRBJ2-7
d_gene: NA
CDR3nt: TGTGCCATCAGGAACGAAGCAACTATGGCCTACGAGCAGTACTTC
CDR3aa: CAIRNEATMAYEQYF

v_gene: TRBV9
abundance: NA
j_gene: TRBJ2-2
d_gene: NA
CDR3nt: TGTGCCAGCAGGGCTTCTCAGGGTAACACCGGGGAGCTGTTTTTT
CDR3aa: CASRASQGNTGELFF

v_gene: TRBV4-1
abundance: few
j_gene: TRBJ2-7
d_gene: NA
CDR3nt: TGCGCCAGCAGCCAAGCCCTGCCAGGGCCCGAGCAGTACTTC
CDR3aa: CASSQALPGPEQYF

v_gene: TRBV9
abundance: NA
j_gene: TRBJ2-3
d_gene: NA
CDR3nt: TGTGCCAGCAGCGTAGCTGGGGCCTGGGCAGATACGCAGTATTTT
CDR3aa: CASSVAGAWADTQYF

v_gene: TRBV4-1
abundance: NA
j_gene: TRBJ2-7
d_gene: TRBD1
CDR3nt: TGCGCCAGCAGCCAGGCTTTACAGGGGATTATGCCCTACGAGCAGTACTTC
CDR3aa: CASSQALQGIMPYEQYF

v_gene: TRBV6-5
abundance: few
j_gene: TRBJ2-2
d_gene: NA
CDR3nt: TGTGCCAGCAGAACGGGCACCGGGGAGCTGTTTTTT
CDR3aa: CASRTGTGELFF

v_gene: TRBV6-1
abundance: NA
j_gene: TRBJ2-1
d_gene: TRBD2
CDR3nt: TGTGCCAGCAGTGAAGTGGGGACTAGCTTAAATGAGCAGTTCTTC
CDR3aa: CASSEVGTSLNEQFF

v_gene: TRBV12-3/TRBV12-4
abundance: NA
j_gene: TRBJ2-3
d_gene: TRBD2
CDR3nt: TGTGCCAGCACCGGGACTAGCGGGAGAACAGATACGCAGTATTTT
CDR3aa: CASTGTSGRTDTQYF

v_gene: TRBV5-5
abundance: many
j_gene: TRBJ2-5
d_gene: NA
CDR3nt: NA
CDR3aa: CASSLTFGDTETQYF

v_gene: TRBV4-3
abundance: NA
j_gene: TRBJ2-5
d_gene: NA
CDR3nt: TGCGCCAGCAGCCACCGGAGAGGGAGCGTGGAGACCCAGTACTTC
CDR3aa: CASSHRRGSVETQYF

v_gene: TRBV12-3/TRBV12-4
abundance: NA
j_gene: TRBJ2-7
d_gene: TRBD2
CDR3nt: TGTGCCAGCAATTTGGGAGGGGTCGAGCAGTACTTC
CDR3aa: CASNLGGVEQYF

v_gene: TRBV4-2
abundance: NA
j_gene: TRBJ2-3
d_gene: TRBD2
CDR3nt: TGTGCCAGCAGCCAAGAGAGGGGACTAGGGGTAGATACGCAGTATTTT
CDR3aa: CASSQERGLGVDTQYF

v_gene: TRBV2
abundance: NA
j_gene: TRBJ1-5
d_gene: NA
CDR3nt: TGTGCCAGCAGTACAGGGCTGATGATTCAGCCCCAGCATTTT
CDR3aa: CASSTGLMIQPQHF

v_gene: TRBV24-1
abundance: NA
j_gene: TRBJ1-1
d_gene: NA
CDR3nt: TGTGCCACCAGTGATCCAGGGTCGGGGAACACTGAAGCTTTCTTT
CDR3aa: CATSDPGSGNTEAFF

v_gene: TRBV5-6
abundance: few
j_gene: TRBJ2-1
d_gene: TRBD1
CDR3nt: TGTGCCAGCAGCTTCGGGACAGGGCAGAATGAGCAGTTCTTC
CDR3aa: CASSFGTGQNEQFF

v_gene: TRBV18
abundance: few
j_gene: TRBJ1-4
d_gene: NA
CDR3nt: TGTGCCAGCTCACCACCCCCCGGGGGGTCGAGCGAAAAACTGTTTTTT
CDR3aa: CASSPPPGGSSEKLFF

v_gene: TRBV19
abundance: NA
j_gene: TRBJ2-7
d_gene: NA
CDR3nt: TGTGCCAGTAGTACGTACGGCGTGGACTACGAGCAGTACTTC
CDR3aa: CASSTYGVDYEQYF

v_gene: TRBV4-1
abundance: few
j_gene: TRBJ2-2
d_gene: NA
CDR3nt: TGCGCCAGCAGCCAAGAGGGCTGGTCCGGGGAGCTGTTTTTT
CDR3aa: CASSQEGWSGELFF

v_gene: TRBV2
abundance: few
j_gene: TRBJ2-7
d_gene: TRBD1
CDR3nt: TGTGCCAGCCCCGGGACAGGGAACCACGAGCAGTACTTC
CDR3aa: CASPGTGNHEQYF

v_gene: TRBV9
abundance: few
j_gene: TRBJ2-2
d_gene: NA
CDR3nt: TGTGCCAGCAGCGCAGAAATAGGGGGAAGGGCCGGGGAGCTGTTTTTT
CDR3aa: CASSAEIGGRAGELFF

v_gene: TRBV10-3
abundance: few
j_gene: TRBJ2-1
d_gene: TRBD2
CDR3nt: TGTGCCATCAGAACTAGCGGGAGTAGTAATGAGCAGTTCTTC
CDR3aa: CAIRTSGSSNEQFF

v_gene: TRBV7-9
abundance: NA
j_gene: TRBJ2-7
d_gene: NA
CDR3nt: TGTGCCAGCACCCCGACGGGACCTCTAAACGAGCAGTACTTC
CDR3aa: CASTPTGPLNEQYF

v_gene: TRBV27
abundance: few
j_gene: TRBJ2-3
d_gene: TRBD2
CDR3nt: TGTGCCAGCAGTATACTAGCGGGAGGGGAAGATACGCAGTATTTT
CDR3aa: CASSILAGGEDTQYF

v_gene: TRBV27
abundance: NA
j_gene: TRBJ2-4
d_gene: TRBD2
CDR3nt: TGTGCCACCCGGGGGGGCACCATTCAGTACTTC
CDR3aa: CATRGGTIQYF

v_gene: TRBV5-5
abundance: NA
j_gene: TRBJ2-2
d_gene: TRBD2
CDR3nt: TGTGCCAGCAGTACGGGACTAGCGGGAGGGCTTTACACCGGGGAGCTGTTTTTT
CDR3aa: CASSTGLAGGLYTGELFF

v_gene: TRBV2
abundance: NA
j_gene: TRBJ2-7
d_gene: TRBD1
CDR3nt: TGTGCCAGCACTACGGGGACAGGGATTAATTACGAGCAGTACTTC
CDR3aa: CASTTGTGINYEQYF

v_gene: TRBV2
abundance: once
j_gene: TRBJ2-6
d_gene: NA
CDR3nt: TGTGCCAGCCGCATACAGAACTCTGGGGCCAACGTCCTGACTTTC
CDR3aa: CASRIQNSGANVLTF

v_gene: TRBV4-1
abundance: many
j_gene: TRBJ2-1
d_gene: TRBD1
CDR3nt: TGCGCCAGCAGCCAATACCGGGACAGGGTGAAGTTCTTC
CDR3aa: CASSQYRDRVKFF

v_gene: TRBV5-1
abundance: many
j_gene: TRBJ1-1
d_gene: NA
CDR3nt: TGCGCCAGCAGCGAACGGACTGTGACCACTGAAGCTTTCTTT
CDR3aa: CASSERTVTTEAFF

v_gene: TRBV7-9
abundance: few
j_gene: TRBJ2-7
d_gene: NA
CDR3nt: TGTGCCAGCACCTACGGGTTTAGCTCCTACGAGCAGTACTTC
CDR3aa: CASTYGFSSYEQYF

v_gene: TRBV10-3
abundance: NA
j_gene: TRBJ2-7
d_gene: TRBD2
CDR3nt: TGTGCCATCAGTGGGCTAGCGGACTACGAGCAGTACTTC
CDR3aa: CAISGLADYEQYF

v_gene: TRBV5-1
abundance: few
j_gene: TRBJ2-1
d_gene: NA
CDR3nt: TGCGCCAGCAGCTTGGCAGAGATCGAGCAGTTCTTC
CDR3aa: CASSLAEIEQFF

v_gene: TRBV4-2
abundance: NA
j_gene: TRBJ1-2
d_gene: NA
CDR3nt: TGTGCCAGCAGCCATCCGGGAGAGTGGGACTATGGCTACACCTTC
CDR3aa: CASSHPGEWDYGYTF

v_gene: TRBV2
abundance: many
j_gene: TRBJ1-1
d_gene: NA
CDR3nt: TGTGCCAGCACCTTTAGGGGGAACACTGAAGCTTTCTTT
CDR3aa: CASTFRGNTEAFF

v_gene: TRBV20-1
abundance: few
j_gene: TRBJ1-1
d_gene: NA
CDR3nt: TGCAGTGCTAGAGTATCGGTGGGGCCGAACACTGAAGCTTTCTTT
CDR3aa: CSARVSVGPNTEAFF

v_gene: TRBV18
abundance: NA
j_gene: TRBJ2-5
d_gene: NA
CDR3nt: TGTGCCAGCTCACCCCGGGACTCCGGGGATGGGACCCAGTACTTC
CDR3aa: CASSPRDSGDGTQYF

v_gene: TRBV7-9
abundance: NA
j_gene: TRBJ2-7
d_gene: TRBD1
CDR3nt: TGTGCCATCGGACAGGCCCTCTCCTACGAGCAGTACTTC
CDR3aa: CAIGQALSYEQYF

v_gene: TRBV29-1
abundance: NA
j_gene: TRBJ2-7
d_gene: NA
CDR3nt: TGCAGCGTGGGGACGTACTACGAGCAGTACTTC
CDR3aa: CSVGTYYEQYF

v_gene: TRBV7-8
abundance: many
j_gene: TRBJ1-1
d_gene: TRBD1
CDR3nt: TGTGCCAGCAGCTGGCAGGGGGCACGGGACACTGAAGCTTTCTTT
CDR3aa: CASSWQGARDTEAFF

v_gene: TRBV29-1
abundance: NA
j_gene: TRBJ2-2
d_gene: NA
CDR3nt: TGCAGCGCATCTCCCGCATTTTTAGCCGGGGAGCTGTTTTTT
CDR3aa: CSASPAFLAGELFF

v_gene: TRBV5-1
abundance: many
j_gene: TRBJ2-2
d_gene: NA
CDR3nt: TGCGCCAGCAGCTCGTGGGGGATCACCGGGGAGCTGTTTTTT
CDR3aa: CASSSWGITGELFF

v_gene: TRBV9
abundance: few
j_gene: TRBJ2-3
d_gene: NA
CDR3nt: TGTGCCAGCAGCCCGAGGGGAGAATTATTCACAGATACGCAGTATTTT
CDR3aa: CASSPRGELFTDTQYF

v_gene: TRBV4-2
abundance: NA
j_gene: TRBJ2-7
d_gene: NA
CDR3nt: TGTGCCAGCAGCCCCCCGGCCCTTGACTACGAGCAGTACTTC
CDR3aa: CASSPPALDYEQYF

v_gene: TRBV7-9
abundance: NA
j_gene: TRBJ2-3
d_gene: NA
CDR3nt: TGTGCCAGCAGCACAGTGGCTAGCGAGCGCACAGATACGCAGTATTTT
CDR3aa: CASSTVASERTDTQYF

v_gene: TRBV11-2
abundance: NA
j_gene: TRBJ2-3
d_gene: TRBD2
CDR3nt: TGTGCCAGCAGCTTAGATTATCCGGGAGGAGAACTCACAGATACGCAGTATTTT
CDR3aa: CASSLDYPGGELTDTQYF

v_gene: TRBV4-1
abundance: many
j_gene: TRBJ2-1
d_gene: NA
CDR3nt: TGCGCCAGCAGCCAAGAAGCAACCCTCTACAATGAGCAGTTCTTC
CDR3aa: CASSQEATLYNEQFF

v_gene: TRBV20-1
abundance: NA
j_gene: TRBJ2-7
d_gene: NA
CDR3nt: TGCAGTGCTAGAGCTTTAGCGGAGTCCTACGAGCAGTACTTC
CDR3aa: CSARALAESYEQYF

v_gene: TRBV3-1
abundance: few
j_gene: TRBJ2-1
d_gene: TRBD2
CDR3nt: TGTGCCAGCAGCGTGAGACTAGCGGCCTACAATGAGCAGTTCTTC
CDR3aa: CASSVRLAAYNEQFF